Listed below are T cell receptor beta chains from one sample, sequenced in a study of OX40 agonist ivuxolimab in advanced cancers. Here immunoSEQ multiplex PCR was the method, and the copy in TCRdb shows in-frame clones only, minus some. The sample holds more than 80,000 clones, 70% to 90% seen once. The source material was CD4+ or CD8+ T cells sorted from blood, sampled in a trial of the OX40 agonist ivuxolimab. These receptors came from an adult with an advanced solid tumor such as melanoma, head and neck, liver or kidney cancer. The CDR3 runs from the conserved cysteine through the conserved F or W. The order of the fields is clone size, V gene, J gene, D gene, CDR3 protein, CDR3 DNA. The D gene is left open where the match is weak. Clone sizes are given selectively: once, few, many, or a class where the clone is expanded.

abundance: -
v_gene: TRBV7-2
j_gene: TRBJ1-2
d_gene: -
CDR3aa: CASSFNPGPYGYTF
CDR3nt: TGTGCCAGCAGCTTCAATCCAGGCCCTTATGGCTACACCTTC

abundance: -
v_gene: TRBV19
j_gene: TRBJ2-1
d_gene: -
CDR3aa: CASSPNYSYNEQFF
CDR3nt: TGTGCCAGTAGTCCAAATTACTCCTACAATGAGCAGTTCTTC

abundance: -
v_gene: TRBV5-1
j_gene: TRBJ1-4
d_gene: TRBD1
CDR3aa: CASSAGTGDEKLFF
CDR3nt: TGCGCCAGCAGCGCCGGGACAGGGGATGAAAAACTGTTTTTT

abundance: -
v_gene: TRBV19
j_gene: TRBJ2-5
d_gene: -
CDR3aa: CASSRASPYQETQYF
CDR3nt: TGTGCCAGTAGTCGAGCTAGCCCGTACCAAGAGACCCAGTACTTC

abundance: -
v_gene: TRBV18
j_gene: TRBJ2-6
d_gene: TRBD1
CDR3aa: CASSRSRDRGLSGANVLTF
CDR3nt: TGTGCCAGCTCACGAAGCCGGGACAGGGGGCTGTCTGGGGCCAACGTCCTGACTTTC

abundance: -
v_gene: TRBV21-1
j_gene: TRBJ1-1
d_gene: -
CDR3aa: CASSTHRDANTEAFF
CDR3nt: TGTGCCAGCAGCACCCACAGGGACGCGAACACTGAAGCTTTCTTT

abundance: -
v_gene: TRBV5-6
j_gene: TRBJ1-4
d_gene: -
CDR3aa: CASSLWATNEKLFF
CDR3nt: TGTGCCAGCAGCTTGTGGGCAACTAATGAAAAACTGTTTTTT

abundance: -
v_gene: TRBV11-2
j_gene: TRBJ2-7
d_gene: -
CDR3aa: CASSLPPWGQEGLEQYF
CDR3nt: TGTGCCAGCAGCTTACCTCCCTGGGGCCAGGAAGGGCTCGAGCAGTACTTC

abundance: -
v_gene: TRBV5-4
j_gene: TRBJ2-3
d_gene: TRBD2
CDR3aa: CASSLAGTSGSSTDTQYF
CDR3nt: TGTGCCAGCAGCTTGGCTGGGACTAGCGGGAGCAGCACAGATACGCAGTATTTT

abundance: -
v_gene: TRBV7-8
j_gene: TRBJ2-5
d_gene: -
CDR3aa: CASSVVIQETQYF
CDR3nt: TGTGCCAGCAGCGTTGTAATACAAGAGACCCAGTACTTC

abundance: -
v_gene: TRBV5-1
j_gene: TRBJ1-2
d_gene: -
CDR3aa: CASSLAGGQRGYTF
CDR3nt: TGCGCCAGCAGCTTGGCCGGGGGACAACGCGGCTACACCTTC

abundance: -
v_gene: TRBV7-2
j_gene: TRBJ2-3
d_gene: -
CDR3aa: CASSLAPLASDTQYF
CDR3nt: TGTGCCAGCAGCTTAGCCCCCCTAGCATCAGATACGCAGTATTTT

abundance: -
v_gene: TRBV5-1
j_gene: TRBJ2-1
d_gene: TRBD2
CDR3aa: CVSSLASGTYNEQFF
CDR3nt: TGCGTCAGCAGCTTGGCCAGCGGGACCTACAATGAGCAGTTCTTC

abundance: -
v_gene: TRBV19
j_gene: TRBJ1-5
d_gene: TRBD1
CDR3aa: CASSKGTVSNQPQHF
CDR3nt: TGTGCCAGTAGTAAGGGGACAGTTAGCAATCAGCCCCAGCATTTT

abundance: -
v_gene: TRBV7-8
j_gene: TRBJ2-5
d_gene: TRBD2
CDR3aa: CASSLDRLGGETQYF
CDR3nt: TGTGCCAGCAGCTTAGATCGGCTGGGAGGGGAGACCCAGTACTTC

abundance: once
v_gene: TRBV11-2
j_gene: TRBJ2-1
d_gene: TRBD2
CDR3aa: CASSLLAGSYNEQFF
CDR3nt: TGTGCCAGCAGCTTACTAGCGGGTTCCTACAATGAGCAGTTCTTC

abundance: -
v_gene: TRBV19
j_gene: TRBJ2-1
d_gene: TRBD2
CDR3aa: CASSTVAGAYNEQFF
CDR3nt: TGTGCCAGTAGTACTGTAGCGGGAGCCTACAATGAGCAGTTCTTC

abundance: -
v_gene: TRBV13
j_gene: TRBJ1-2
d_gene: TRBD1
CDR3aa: CASSFGTGRNYGYTF
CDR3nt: TGTGCCAGCAGCTTTGGGACAGGGCGAAACTATGGCTACACCTTC

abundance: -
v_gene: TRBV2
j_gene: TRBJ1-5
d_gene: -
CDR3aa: CASSEGAPPRSNQPQHF
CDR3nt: TGTGCCAGCAGTGAAGGGGCCCCCCCCCGTTCCAACCAGCCCCAGCATTTT

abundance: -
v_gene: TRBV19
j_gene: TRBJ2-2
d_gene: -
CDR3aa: CASRRSVTGELFF
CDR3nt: TGTGCCAGTAGGAGGTCTGTTACCGGGGAGCTGTTTTTT

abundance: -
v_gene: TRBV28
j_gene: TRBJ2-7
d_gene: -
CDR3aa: CASSFRAYEQYF
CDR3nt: TGTGCCAGCAGTTTCCGAGCCTACGAGCAGTACTTC

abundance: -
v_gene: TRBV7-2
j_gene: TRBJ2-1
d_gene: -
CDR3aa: CASSLDGGLTYNEQFF
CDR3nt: TGTGCCAGCAGCTTAGACGGCGGGCTCACCTACAATGAGCAGTTCTTC